This T cell receptor (beta chain) was captured by sequencing in a study of shared clonotypes between healthy human individuals. As concerns this clone: Antigen specificity is unknown.

Regarding the study as a whole: Across a handful of donors, naive CD4 shared roughly 5%, naive CD8 3.5% to 4%, memory CD4 roughly 2.1%, memory CD8 0.4% to 0.5%. Clonotype sharing levels among donors were expected to vary with sequencing depth. Researchers found naive subsets generally carried larger estimated richness than memory subsets.

CDR3 length: 16 residues. Germline CDR1 and CDR2: KGHSH and LQKENI. V gave up 2 bases and J gave up 4 bases; unmatched junction bases: 7. As handled by the study authors: Junction-only sequences without quality scores were provided by ImmunoSEQ, so filtering was different. Method: immunoSEQ multiplex PCR; TCRdb's copy keeps in-frame clones and lacks some. From that table come the V and J calls and clone size; the DNA was used to work out D and trimming. The sample yields fewer than 1.6 million clones, approximately 98.5% seen once. This receptor was taken from a young man in good health. This chain connects TRBV18 to TRBJ1-5, with TRBD1 identical over 8 bases. The sequenced sample consisted of naive CD4+ T cells sorted from blood. Subset meaning: CD45RA+ positively selected. DNA for the CDR3: TGTGCCAGCTCACCAGGTGACAGGGGTTTTAATCAGCCCCAGCATTTT. Its protein is CASSPGDRGFNQPQHF.